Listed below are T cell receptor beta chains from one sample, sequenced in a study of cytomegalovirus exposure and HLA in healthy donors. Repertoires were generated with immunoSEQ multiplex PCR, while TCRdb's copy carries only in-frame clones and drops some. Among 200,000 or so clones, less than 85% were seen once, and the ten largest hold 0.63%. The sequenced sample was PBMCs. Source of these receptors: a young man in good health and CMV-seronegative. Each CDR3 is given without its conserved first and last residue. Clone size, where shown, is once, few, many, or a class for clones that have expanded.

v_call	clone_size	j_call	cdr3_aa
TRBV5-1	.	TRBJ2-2	ASSRVPAGSGANTGELF
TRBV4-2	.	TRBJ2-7	ASSQPGQGHEQY
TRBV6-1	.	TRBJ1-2	ASSERGGRGGYT
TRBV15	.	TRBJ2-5	ATSRVGQGVLETQY
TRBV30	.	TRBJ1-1	AWSVLGHEAF
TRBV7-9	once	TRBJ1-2	SSSSDYSALGYGYT
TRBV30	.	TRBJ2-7	AWSNSRRTAYEQY
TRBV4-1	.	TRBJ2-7	ASSQEGGGGNEQY
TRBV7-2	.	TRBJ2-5	ASSGQGETQY
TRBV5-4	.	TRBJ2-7	ASSPGGRGNYEQY
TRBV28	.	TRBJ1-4	ASSLWAKTWEKLF
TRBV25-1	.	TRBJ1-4	ASSEYLGGDDEKLF
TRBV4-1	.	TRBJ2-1	ASSQLLDGNEQF
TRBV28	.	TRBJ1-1	ASSSYRDRGYTEAF
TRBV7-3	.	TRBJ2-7	ASSLSGGQAYEQY
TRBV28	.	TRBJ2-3	ASRYSGRGTDTQY
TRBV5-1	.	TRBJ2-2	ASSLLSTGELF
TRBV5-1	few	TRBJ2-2	ASRPGTVYTGELF
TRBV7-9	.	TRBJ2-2	ASSPRTGRSNTGELF
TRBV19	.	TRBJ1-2	ASSIVGGYYGYT
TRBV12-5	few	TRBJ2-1	ASGLAGTQGSNEQF
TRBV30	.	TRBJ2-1	AWSRPPLGPHNEQF
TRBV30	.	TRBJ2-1	AWSREQSNEQF
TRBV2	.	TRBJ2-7	ASSEATYEQY
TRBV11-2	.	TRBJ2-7	ASSLDSDEQY
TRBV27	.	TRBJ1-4	ASSRQSTNEKLF
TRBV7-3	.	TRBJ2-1	ASSNSGGTYNEQF
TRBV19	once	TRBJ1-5	ASSIGTGVRNQPQH
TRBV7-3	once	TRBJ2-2	ASSLKGGGRETGELF
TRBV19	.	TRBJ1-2	AANSQGYYGYT
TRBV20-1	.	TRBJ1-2	SGGGLYGYT
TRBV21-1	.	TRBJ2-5	ASSKGGLAEETQY
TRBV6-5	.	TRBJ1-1	ASSYRGPNTEAF
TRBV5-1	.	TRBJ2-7	ASSLVTANYEQY
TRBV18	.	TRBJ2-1	ASSPLTGTSSNEQF
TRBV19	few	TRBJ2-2	ASSIGSSGSHTGELF
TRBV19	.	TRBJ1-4	ASSSFFRTNEKLF